Presented here are 5 T cell receptor beta chains from one specimen sequenced in a study of shared clonotypes between healthy human individuals. Method: immunoSEQ multiplex PCR; TCRdb's copy keeps in-frame clones and lacks some. This table holds 730,000 or so clones, around 72% found once. The sample comprised memory CD4+ T cells sorted from blood. Noted subset: CD45RA-negative fraction. Receptors originate from a woman aged 25 to 39 in good health.

The rearrangement joins TRBV4-3 to TRBJ1-5, with TRBD1 identical over 11 bases. CDR1 LGHNA and CDR2 YSLEER come from the germline V gene. This CDR3 has 14 residues. J was trimmed by 6 bases and V by 6 bases; bases with no gene match: 4. Written as DNA, the CDR3 is TGCGCCAGCAGAGGGACAGGGGGTGGTCAGCCCCAGCATTTT. Residues: CASRGTGGGQPQHF.

The rearrangement joins TRBV7-2 to TRBJ2-3; 10 nucleotides agree with TRBD2. This CDR3 is built from 16 residues. The trim removed 5 bases at V and 5 bases at J, leaving 10 bases unmatched. Looked up from germline, CDR1 is SGHTA and CDR2 is FQGNSA. The CDR3 region has the DNA TGTGCCAGCAGCCCGGGACTAGCGTCTAGGGGAGATACGCAGTATTTT. It specifies CASSPGLASRGDTQYF.

This clone was counted a few times. The chain combines TRBV29-1 with TRBJ1-2, with TRBD1 as a possible D gene (5 bases). CDR1 is SQVTM and CDR2 is ANQGSEA in the germline V gene. The CDR3 length is 13 residues. V gave up 2 bases and J gave up 2 bases, with 9 bases separating them. The CDR3 spells CSVEKGPNYGYTF. CDR3 DNA sequence: TGCAGCGTTGAAAAGGGGCCGAACTATGGCTACACCTTC.

Comment on this clone: This sample also contains other DNA sequences that code for the same CDR3. The chain joins TRBV5-1 to TRBJ2-5; D is possibly TRBD2 (5 bases). CDR3 length: 14 amino acids. Trimming removed 0 bases at V and 2 bases at J, with 8 bases between. Germline-derived CDR1 and CDR2 are SGHRS and YFSETQ. The CDR3 region is CASSLVGGQETQYF. For the CDR3, the DNA is TGCGCCAGCAGCTTGGTAGGAGGACAAGAGACCCAGTACTTC.

As for this clone: Other DNA sequences in this sample translate to the same CDR3. This chain uses TRBV11-3 with TRBJ1-1; TRBD1 is a possible D gene (5 bases). This CDR3 is 13 amino acids long. V lost 5 bases and J lost 3, with 10 bases in between. Germline V gene data show CDR1 as SGHNT and CDR2 as YENEEA. The CDR3 spells CASSLQGDTEAFF. The DNA of the CDR3 is TGTGCCAGCAGCCTCCAGGGCGACACTGAAGCTTTCTTT. The whole variable domain, filled in from reference TRBV11-3 and TRBJ1-1, reads EAGVVQSPRYKIIEKKQPVAFWCNPISGHNTLYWYLQNLGQGPELLIRYENEEAVDDSQLPKDRFSAERLKGVDSTLKIQPAELGDSAVYLCASSLQGDTEAFFGQGTRLTVV.